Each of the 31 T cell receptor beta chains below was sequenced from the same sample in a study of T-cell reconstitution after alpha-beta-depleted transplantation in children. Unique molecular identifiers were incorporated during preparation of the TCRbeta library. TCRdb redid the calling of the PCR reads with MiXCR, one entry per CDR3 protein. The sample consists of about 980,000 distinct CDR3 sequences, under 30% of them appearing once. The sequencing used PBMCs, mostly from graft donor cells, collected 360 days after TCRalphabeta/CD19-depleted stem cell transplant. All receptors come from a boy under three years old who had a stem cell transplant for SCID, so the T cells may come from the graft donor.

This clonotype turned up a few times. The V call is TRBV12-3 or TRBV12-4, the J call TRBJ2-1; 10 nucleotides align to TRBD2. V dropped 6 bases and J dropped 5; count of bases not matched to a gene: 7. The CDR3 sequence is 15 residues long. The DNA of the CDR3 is TGTGCCAGCAGGGCCAGCGGGGGGGCTAACAATGAGCAGTTCTTC. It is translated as CASRASGGANNEQFF.

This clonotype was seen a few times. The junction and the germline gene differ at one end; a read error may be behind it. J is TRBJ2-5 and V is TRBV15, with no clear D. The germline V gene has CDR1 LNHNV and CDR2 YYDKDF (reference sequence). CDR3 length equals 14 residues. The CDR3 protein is CATSRDQGQGTQYF. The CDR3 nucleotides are TGTGCCACCAGCAGAGATCAAGGCCAAGGGACCCAGTACTTC.

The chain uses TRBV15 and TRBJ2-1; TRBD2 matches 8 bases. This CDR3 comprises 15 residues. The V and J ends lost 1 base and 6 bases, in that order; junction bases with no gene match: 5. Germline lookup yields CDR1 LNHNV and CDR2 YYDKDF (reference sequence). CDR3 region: CATSRARAGGNEQFF. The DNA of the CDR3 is TGTGCCACCAGCAGAGCACGGGCGGGGGGCAATGAGCAGTTCTTC. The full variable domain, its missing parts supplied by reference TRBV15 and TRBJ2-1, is DAMVIQNPRYQVTQFGKPVTLSCSQTLNHNVMYWYQQKSSQAPKLLFHYYDKDFNNEADTPDNFQSRRPNTSFCFLDIRSPGLGDTAMYLCATSRARAGGNEQFFGPGTRLTVL.

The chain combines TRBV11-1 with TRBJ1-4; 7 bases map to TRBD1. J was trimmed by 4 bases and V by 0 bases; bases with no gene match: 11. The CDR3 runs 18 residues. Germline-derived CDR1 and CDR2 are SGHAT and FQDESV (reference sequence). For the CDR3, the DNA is TGTGCCAGCAGCTTAGCGATAACAAGACAGGGCGATAATGAAAAACTGTTTTTT. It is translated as CASSLAITRQGDNEKLFF.

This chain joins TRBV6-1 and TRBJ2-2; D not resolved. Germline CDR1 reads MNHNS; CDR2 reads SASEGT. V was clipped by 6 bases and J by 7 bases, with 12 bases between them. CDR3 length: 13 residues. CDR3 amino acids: CASSRNRGGELFF. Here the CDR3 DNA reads TGTGCCAGCAGCCGAAATAGAGGCGGGGAGCTGTTTTTT.

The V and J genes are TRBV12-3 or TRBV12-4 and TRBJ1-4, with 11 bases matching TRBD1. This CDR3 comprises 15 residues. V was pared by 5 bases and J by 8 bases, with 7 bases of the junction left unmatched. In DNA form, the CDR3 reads TGTGCCAGCAGTCTAACGGGACAGGGGGGAGAAAAACTGTTTTTT. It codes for CASSLTGQGGEKLFF.

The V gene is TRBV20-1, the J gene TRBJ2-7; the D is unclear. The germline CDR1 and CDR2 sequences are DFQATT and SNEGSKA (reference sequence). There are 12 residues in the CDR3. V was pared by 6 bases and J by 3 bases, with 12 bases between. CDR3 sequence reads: CSAAGDSYEQYF. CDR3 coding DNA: TGCAGTGCGGCTGGGGATAGCTACGAGCAGTACTTC.

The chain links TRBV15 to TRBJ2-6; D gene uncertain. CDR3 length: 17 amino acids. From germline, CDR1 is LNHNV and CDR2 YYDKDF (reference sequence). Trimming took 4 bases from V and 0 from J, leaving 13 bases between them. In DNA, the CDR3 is TGTGCCACCAGCACTACAACGGGCCCCTCTGGGGCCAACGTCCTGACTTTC. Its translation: CATSTTTGPSGANVLTF.

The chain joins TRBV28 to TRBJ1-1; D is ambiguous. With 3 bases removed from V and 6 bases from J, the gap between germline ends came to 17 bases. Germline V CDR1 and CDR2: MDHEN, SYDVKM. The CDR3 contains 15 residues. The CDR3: CASSFLSSRGAEAFF. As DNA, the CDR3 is TGTGCCAGCAGTTTTCTTTCATCTAGAGGCGCTGAAGCTTTCTTT.

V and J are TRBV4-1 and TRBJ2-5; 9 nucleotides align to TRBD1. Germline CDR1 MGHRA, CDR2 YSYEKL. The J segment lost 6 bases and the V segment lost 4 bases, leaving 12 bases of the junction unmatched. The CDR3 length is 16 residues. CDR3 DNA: TGCGCCAGCAGCCTGGATGGGGGGACAGGGAAGAAGACCCAGTACTTC. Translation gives CASSLDGGTGKKTQYF.

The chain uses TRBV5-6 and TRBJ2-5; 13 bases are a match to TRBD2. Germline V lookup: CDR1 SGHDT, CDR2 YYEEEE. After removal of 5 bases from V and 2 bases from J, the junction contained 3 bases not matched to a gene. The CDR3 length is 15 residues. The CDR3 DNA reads TGTGCCAGCAGACTGGGACTAGCGGGGCAAGAGACCCAGTACTTC. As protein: CASRLGLAGQETQYF.

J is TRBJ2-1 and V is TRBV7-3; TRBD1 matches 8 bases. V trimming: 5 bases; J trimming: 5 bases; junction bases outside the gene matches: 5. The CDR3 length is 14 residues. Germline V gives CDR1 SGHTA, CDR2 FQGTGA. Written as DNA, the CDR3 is TGTGCCAGCAGCCTCGGACAGGGCGACAATGAGCAGTTCTTC. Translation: CASSLGQGDNEQFF.

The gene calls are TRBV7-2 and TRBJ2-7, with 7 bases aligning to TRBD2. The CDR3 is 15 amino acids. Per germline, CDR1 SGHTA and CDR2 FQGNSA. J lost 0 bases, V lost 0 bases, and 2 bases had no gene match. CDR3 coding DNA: TGTGCCAGCAGCTTAGCTACTAGCGCCTCCTACGAGCAGTACTTC. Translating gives CASSLATSASYEQYF.

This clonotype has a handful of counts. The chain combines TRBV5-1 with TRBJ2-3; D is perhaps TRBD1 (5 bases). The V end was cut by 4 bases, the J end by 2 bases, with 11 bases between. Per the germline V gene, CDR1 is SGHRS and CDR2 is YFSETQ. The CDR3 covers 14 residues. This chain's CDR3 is CASSRDRITDTQYF. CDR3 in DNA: TGCGCCAGCAGCCGCGACAGAATCACAGATACGCAGTATTTT.

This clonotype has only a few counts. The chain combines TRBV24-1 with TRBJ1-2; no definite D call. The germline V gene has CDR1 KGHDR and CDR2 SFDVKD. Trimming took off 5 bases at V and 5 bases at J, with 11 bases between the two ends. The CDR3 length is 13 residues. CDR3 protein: CATSAARAYGYTF. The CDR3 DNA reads TGTGCCACCAGTGCCGCGAGAGCTTATGGCTACACCTTC.

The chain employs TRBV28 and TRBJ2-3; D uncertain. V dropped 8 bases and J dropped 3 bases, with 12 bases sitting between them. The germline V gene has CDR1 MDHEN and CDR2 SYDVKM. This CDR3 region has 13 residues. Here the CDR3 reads CASGWRGTDTQYF. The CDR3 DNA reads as TGTGCCAGCGGCTGGCGAGGAACAGATACGCAGTATTTT.

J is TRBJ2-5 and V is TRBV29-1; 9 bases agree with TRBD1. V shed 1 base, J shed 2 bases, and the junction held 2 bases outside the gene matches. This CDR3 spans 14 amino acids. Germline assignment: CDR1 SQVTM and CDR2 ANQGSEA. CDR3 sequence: CSVEGGTGQETQYF. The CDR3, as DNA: TGCAGCGTTGAAGGGGGGACAGGGCAAGAGACCCAGTACTTC.

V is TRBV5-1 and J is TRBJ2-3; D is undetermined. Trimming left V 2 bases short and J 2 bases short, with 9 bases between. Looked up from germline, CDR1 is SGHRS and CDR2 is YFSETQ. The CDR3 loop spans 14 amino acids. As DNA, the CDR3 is TGCGCCAGCAGCTTTGGCGAATTCACAGATACGCAGTATTTT. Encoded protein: CASSFGEFTDTQYF.

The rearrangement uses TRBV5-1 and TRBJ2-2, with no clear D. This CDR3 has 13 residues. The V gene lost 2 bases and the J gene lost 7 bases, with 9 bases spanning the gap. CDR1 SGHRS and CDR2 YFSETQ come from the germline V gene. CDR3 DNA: TGCGCCAGCAGCTTCTTGGTTAGCGGGGAGCTGTTTTTT. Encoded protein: CASSFLVSGELFF.

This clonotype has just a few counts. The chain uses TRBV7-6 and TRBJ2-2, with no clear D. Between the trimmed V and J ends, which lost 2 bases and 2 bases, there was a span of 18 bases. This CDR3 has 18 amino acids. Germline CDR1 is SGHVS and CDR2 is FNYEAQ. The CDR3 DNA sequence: TGTGCCAGCAGCTTAACCCCCACCCTCGCCACAAACACCGGGGAGCTGTTTTTT. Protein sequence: CASSLTPTLATNTGELFF.

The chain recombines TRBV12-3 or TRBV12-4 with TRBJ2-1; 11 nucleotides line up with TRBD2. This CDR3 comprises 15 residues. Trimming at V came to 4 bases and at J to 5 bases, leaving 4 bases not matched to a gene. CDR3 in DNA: TGTGCCAGCAGTTCTAGCGGGGGGAGGGACAATGAGCAGTTCTTC. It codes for CASSSSGGRDNEQFF.

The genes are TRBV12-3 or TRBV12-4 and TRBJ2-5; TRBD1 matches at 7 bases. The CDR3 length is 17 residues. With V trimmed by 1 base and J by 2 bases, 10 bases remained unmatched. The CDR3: CASSLGGGWGQQETQYF. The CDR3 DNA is TGTGCCAGCAGTTTAGGGGGCGGTTGGGGACAGCAAGAGACCCAGTACTTC.

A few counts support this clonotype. The CDR3, as DNA: TGTGCCAGCAGTCAACGGGTGGGAGAGACCCAGTACTTC. Translating it yields CASSQRVGETQYF. The chain links TRBV12-3 or TRBV12-4 to TRBJ2-5; unclear D gene. There are 13 residues in the CDR3. The germline V and J ends were trimmed by 5 bases and 4 bases, with 11 bases remaining between them.

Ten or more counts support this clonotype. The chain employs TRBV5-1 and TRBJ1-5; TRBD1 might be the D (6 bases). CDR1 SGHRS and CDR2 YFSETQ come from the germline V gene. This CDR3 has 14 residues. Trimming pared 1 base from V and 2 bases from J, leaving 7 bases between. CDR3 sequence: CASSLSGGNQPQHF. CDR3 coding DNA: TGCGCCAGCAGCTTGTCAGGGGGCAATCAGCCCCAGCATTTT.

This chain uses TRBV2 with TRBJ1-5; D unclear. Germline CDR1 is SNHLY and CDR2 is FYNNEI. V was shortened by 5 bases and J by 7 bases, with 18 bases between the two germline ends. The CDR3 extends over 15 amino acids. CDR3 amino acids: CASSYNLGVNQPQHF. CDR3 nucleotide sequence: TGTGCCAGCAGTTACAACCTTGGGGTCAACCAGCCCCAGCATTTT. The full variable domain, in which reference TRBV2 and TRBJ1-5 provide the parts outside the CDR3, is EPEVTQTPSHQVTQMGQEVILRCVPISNHLYFYWYRQILGQKVEFLVSFYNNEISEKSEIFDDQFSVERPDGSNFTLKIRSTKLEDSAMYFCASSYNLGVNQPQHFGDGTRLSIL.

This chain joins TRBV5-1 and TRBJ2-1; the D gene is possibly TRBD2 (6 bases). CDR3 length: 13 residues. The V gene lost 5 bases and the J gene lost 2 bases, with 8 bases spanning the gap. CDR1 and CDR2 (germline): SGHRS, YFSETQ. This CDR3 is CASRVAAYNEQFF. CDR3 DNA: TGCGCCAGCAGAGTAGCGGCCTACAATGAGCAGTTCTTC. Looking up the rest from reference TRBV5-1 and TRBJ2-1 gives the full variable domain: KAGVTQTPRYLIKTRGQQVTLSCSPISGHRSVSWYQQTPGQGLQFLFEYFSETQRNKGNFPGRFSGRQFSNSRSEMNVSTLELGDSALYLCASRVAAYNEQFFGPGTRLTVL.

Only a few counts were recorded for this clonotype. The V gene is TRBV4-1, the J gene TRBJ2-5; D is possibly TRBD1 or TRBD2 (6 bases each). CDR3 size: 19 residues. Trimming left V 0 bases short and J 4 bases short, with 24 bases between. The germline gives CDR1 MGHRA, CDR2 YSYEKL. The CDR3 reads CASSQEGGGFDQHGETQYF. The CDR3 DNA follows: TGCGCCAGCAGCCAAGAAGGGGGAGGCTTCGACCAGCATGGAGAGACCCAGTACTTC.

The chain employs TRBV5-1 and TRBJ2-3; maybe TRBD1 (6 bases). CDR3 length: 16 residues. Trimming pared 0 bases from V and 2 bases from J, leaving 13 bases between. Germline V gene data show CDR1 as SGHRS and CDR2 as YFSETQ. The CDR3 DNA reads TGCGCCAGCAGCTTGGCGGACAGATTCGACACAGATACGCAGTATTTT. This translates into CASSLADRFDTDTQYF.

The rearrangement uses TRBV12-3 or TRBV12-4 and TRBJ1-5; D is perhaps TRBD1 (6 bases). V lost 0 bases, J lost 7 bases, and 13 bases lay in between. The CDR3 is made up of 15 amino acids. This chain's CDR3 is CASSLAVQGIQPQHF. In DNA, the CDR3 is TGTGCCAGCAGTTTAGCGGTGCAGGGGATCCAGCCCCAGCATTTT.

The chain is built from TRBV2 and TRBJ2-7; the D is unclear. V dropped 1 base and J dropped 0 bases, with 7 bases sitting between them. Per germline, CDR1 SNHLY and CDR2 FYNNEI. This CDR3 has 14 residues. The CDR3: CASSEDPVSYEQYF. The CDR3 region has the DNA TGTGCCAGCAGTGAAGATCCTGTCTCCTACGAGCAGTACTTC.

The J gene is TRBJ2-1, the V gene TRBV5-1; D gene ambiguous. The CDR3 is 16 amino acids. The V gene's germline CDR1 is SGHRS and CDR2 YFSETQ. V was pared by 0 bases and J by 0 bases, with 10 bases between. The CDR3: CASSLAFPSSYNEQFF. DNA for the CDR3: TGCGCCAGCAGCTTGGCCTTCCCTAGCTCCTACAATGAGCAGTTCTTC.